A single T cell receptor beta chain is shown here with its context. This clonotype has only a few counts. The specificity of this receptor is unknown. Base qualities are not recorded, but no much larger clone differs from it by a single base. The data originate from a study of blood T cells in healthy people across ages (dated by TCRdb to between 2014 and 2017). For the wider study: In model experiments, template switching captured about one uniquely barcoded TCR beta cDNA molecule for every two T cells. To track age-related changes in TCR beta repertoire diversity, the study relied on deep sequencing normalized with unique cDNA molecular identifiers. The donors were divided into four age groups: young (average roughly 17 years), middle-aged (roughly 40), aged (under 70) and long-lived (more than 75). To avoid experimental bias, donors of different ages were spread randomly across the sequencing lanes. The study analyzed two additional independent replicas of 1 million unique cDNA reads from the same blood draw for two donors, one aged 18 to 29 and one aged 80 or older.

Donors were 35 to 40 systemically healthy Caucasian individuals from Russia aged roughly 6 to 100 years. About 10 milliliters of peripheral blood were drawn from each donor into EDTA-treated Vacutainer tubes. Ficoll-Paque density-gradient centrifugation was used to isolate PBMCs, with at least 6.5 million per sample. Total RNA, at least 6 micrograms per sample, was extracted from PBMCs with Trizol reagent. The percentages of naive CD45RAhigh/CD27high T cells were determined by flow cytometry on a PBMC aliquot from every donor. Trimming at the junction amounts to 6 bases on V and 3 bases on J, and the germline ends lie 10 bases apart. There are 12 amino acids in the CDR3, from cysteine to phenylalanine inclusive. Only CDR3 DNA remains: 36 bases, in frame from the first base. CDR1 and CDR2 are drawn from the germline V gene: SGHRS, YFSETQ. Libraries came from 5' RACE. Sequencing was performed on an Illumina HiSeq 2500. A second PCR of about 6 to 11 cycles was run with a J-beta primer mix and a sample-barcoded 5' primer. Each TCR beta cDNA molecule received a unique molecular identifier from a template-switch 5' adaptor carrying 12 random nucleotides. At least 2.5 million CDR3-containing paired-end reads were obtained from each sample. The Mint cDNA synthesis kit, primed by a TRBC-specific oligonucleotide, was used to synthesize first-strand cDNA from all RNA. Following uracil-DNA glycosylase treatment, a first 18-cycle PCR with universal primers M1SS and BC2_uni_R was performed on all cDNA. On the study's bioinformatics: Normalization of each sample was performed by random selection of 1 million high-quality reads, each carrying a distinct molecular identifier. Instead of being binned into consensus sequences, reads that shared molecular identifiers were thrown out. MiTCR, set to a Q25 quality threshold and the strictest error-elimination algorithm, was used for CDR3 identification, clonotype clustering and error correction. A nonparametric unseen species model using Euler transformation provided a lower-bound estimate of total TCR beta diversity. TCRdb reworked the public reads: Q25 trimming with fastp, MiXCR clone assembly, productive beta chains retained. Merged by CDR3 protein, the rows form single entries marked with the most common genes and DNA. The V and J calls reflect TCRdb's pipeline rather than the authors' work. For this sample there are about a million distinct CDR3 sequences; 51% appear just once. The ten top clones hold about a fifth of the sample.

The full study reports these points: A strong correlation was found between observed TCR beta diversity and the percentage of naive T cells measured by flow cytometry. Conclusive comparison of naive and antigen-experienced compartments was prevented by the profiling of bulk unsorted PBMCs. Estimates of total diversity based on one million sequenced T cells were considered lower bounds and underestimates. The long-lived group showed more naive CD4+ T cells, fewer expanded clones and increased TCR diversity than the aged group, suggesting age selection. Observed TCR beta diversity per million T cells fell roughly linearly with age, and a significant reduction was already apparent by age roughly 40. Because donor CMV infection status was unknown, age-related changes in expanded clonotypes were potentially confounded.

Sequenced: blood. This clonotype was obtained from a woman aged 60-75 years in good health. Rearrangement joined TRBV5-1 to TRBJ2-7, and possibly TRBD1, on 6 matching bases. The nucleotide sequence reads TGCGCCAGCATCGGACAGTTCTACGAGCAGTACTTC. It translates to CASIGQFYEQYF.